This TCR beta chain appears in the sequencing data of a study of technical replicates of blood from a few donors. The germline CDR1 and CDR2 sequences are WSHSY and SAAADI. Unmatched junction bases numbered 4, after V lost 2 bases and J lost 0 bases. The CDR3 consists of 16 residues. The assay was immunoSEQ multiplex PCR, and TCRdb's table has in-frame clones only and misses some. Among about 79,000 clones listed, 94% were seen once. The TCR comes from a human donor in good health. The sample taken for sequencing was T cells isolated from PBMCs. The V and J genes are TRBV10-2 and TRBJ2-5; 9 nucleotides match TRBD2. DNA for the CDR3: TGCGCCAGCAGTGAGGTAGCGGGGGCGTACCAAGAGACCCAGTACTTC. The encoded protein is CASSEVAGAYQETQYF.